This T cell receptor (beta chain) appears in the sequencing data of a study of shared clonotypes between healthy human individuals. Study details: The donors, a couple of women and a few men, were aged 18 to 49.

Study-level results: Unshared clonotypes carried lower generation probabilities than those common to all four donors. Sharing across four donors was highest in naive CD4 (around 5%) and lowest in memory CD8 (about 0.4%).

The protocol was immunoSEQ multiplex PCR, while the TCRdb copy is restricted to in-frame clones and leaves out a portion. The sample gives roughly 2,000,000 clones, roughly 95% of which show up once; 1% to 1.5% is in the top ten. Worth noting for this clone: The target antigen is unknown.

In the naive CD8 group, cells lacked CD45RO and were positively selected for CCR7, so terminally differentiated effector memory CD45RA+ cells were left out. V lost 3 bases and J 7 bases, leaving 15 bases between the germline ends. The CDR3 contains 15 residues. Germline CDR1 is LGHNA and CDR2 is YSLEER. This sequence was found in a man aged 18-30 years in good health. Sequencing was done on a sample of naive CD8+ T cells sorted from blood. The chain uses TRBV4-3 and TRBJ2-2; D is unclear. The CDR3 here is CASSHGTEGFGELFF. CDR3 nucleotide sequence: TGCGCCAGCAGCCATGGAACAGAAGGGTTCGGGGAGCTGTTTTTT.